What follows are 14 T cell receptor beta chains derived from one specimen sequenced in a study of immune evolution from preneoplasia to lung adenocarcinoma. Method: immunoSEQ multiplex PCR; TCRdb's copy keeps in-frame clones and lacks some. The sample yields 14,000 to 15,000 clones, roughly 77% seen once. Source material: FFPE minimally invasive lung adenocarcinoma tissue. These receptors were collected from a person aged 60-80 years with lung adenocarcinoma.

The count of this clone is one. The chain combines TRBV6-5 with TRBJ2-7; 10 bases are shared with TRBD1. The V and J ends lost 6 bases and 4 bases, in that order; junction bases with no gene match: 3. This CDR3 spans 13 amino acids. The V gene's germline CDR1 is MNHEY and CDR2 SVGAGI. The CDR3 coding sequence is TGTGCCAGCAGCCTGGACAGGGGGTACGAGCAGTACTTC. Its protein product is CASSLDRGYEQYF.

The chain recombines TRBV5-8 with TRBJ1-1, with 7 positions matching TRBD1. CDR1 and CDR2 (germline): SGHTS, YDEGEE. J was trimmed by 5 bases and V by 7 bases; bases with no gene match: 5. CDR3 size: 12 residues. As DNA, the CDR3 is TGTGCCAGCCGGACAGGCCCAACTGAAGCTTTCTTT. Protein: CASRTGPTEAFF.

The chain carries TRBV11-2 and TRBJ2-5, with D uncertain. Germline values: CDR1 SGHAT, CDR2 FQNNGV. The CDR3 runs 17 residues. Trimming removed 0 bases at V and 5 bases at J, with 19 bases between. The CDR3 DNA follows: TGTGCCAGCAGCTTAGATCCGGTGGACCAGTTCGGGGAGACCCAGTACTTC. It yields the protein CASSLDPVDQFGETQYF.

The chain couples TRBV6-5 to TRBJ1-3; no firm D call. The germline V gene has CDR1 MNHEY and CDR2 SVGAGI. V lost 2 bases, J lost 2 bases, and 7 bases lay in between. This CDR3 spans 14 amino acids. The CDR3: CASSYQIAGNTIYF. CDR3 in DNA: TGTGCCAGCAGTTACCAAATAGCTGGAAACACCATATATTTT.

J is TRBJ2-6 and V is TRBV29-1; TRBD2 might be the D (9 bases). Trimming cost V 4 bases and J 0 bases, with 19 bases left between them. CDR3 length: 18 amino acids. Germline V gene sequence: CDR1 SQVTM, CDR2 ANQGSEA. CDR3 DNA sequence: TGCAGCGTTGCCCTAGCGGGGACAGGTGTCTCTGGGGCCAACGTCCTGACTTTC. This translates into CSVALAGTGVSGANVLTF.

The V gene is TRBV6-4, the J gene TRBJ2-3; 9 bases agree with TRBD2. CDR3 length equals 14 residues. Trimming at V came to 4 bases and at J to 6 bases, leaving 5 bases not matched to a gene. Germline CDR1 reads MRHNA; CDR2 reads SNTAGT. This chain's CDR3 is CASSGSGGQDTQYF. CDR3 in DNA: TGTGCCAGCAGTGGTAGCGGGGGCCAGGATACGCAGTATTTT.

V usage is TRBV5-5 and J usage is TRBJ1-5, with D perhaps TRBD1 (5 bases). CDR1 is SGHKS and CDR2 is YYEKEE in the germline V gene (reference sequence). CDR3 length: 17 residues. Between the trimmed V and J ends, which lost 0 bases and 1 base, there was a span of 14 bases. The CDR3, as DNA: TGTGCCAGCAGCTTGGTTAAGGGCAGGGCAAGCAATCAGCCCCAGCATTTT. Translated, it gives CASSLVKGRASNQPQHF. The full variable domain, its missing parts supplied by reference TRBV5-5 and TRBJ1-5, is DAGVTQSPTHLIKTRGQQVTLRCSPISGHKSVSWYQQVLGQGPQFIFQYYEKEERGRGNFPDRFSARQFPNYSSELNVNALLLGDSALYLCASSLVKGRASNQPQHFGDGTRLSIL.

This chain connects TRBV2 to TRBJ1-4; D gene unclear. The CDR3 is 15 amino acids. Trimming removed 6 bases from V and 0 bases from J, with 11 bases in between. CDR1 and CDR2 (germline): SNHLY, FYNNEI. As DNA, the CDR3 is TGTGCCAGCAGCGCTTCACCGGCAACTAATGAAAAACTGTTTTTT. Encoded protein: CASSASPATNEKLFF. The full variable domain, rest sourced from reference TRBV2 and TRBJ1-4, is EPEVTQTPSHQVTQMGQEVILRCVPISNHLYFYWYRQILGQKVEFLVSFYNNEISEKSEIFDDQFSVERPDGSNFTLKIRSTKLEDSAMYFCASSASPATNEKLFFGSGTQLSVL.

V and J are TRBV5-1 and TRBJ2-4; 12 nucleotides line up with TRBD2. The CDR3 spans 17 residues. Looked up from germline, CDR1 is SGHRS and CDR2 is YFSETQ. The ends lost 4 bases at V and 9 bases at J; junction bases unmatched: 14. The DNA of the CDR3 is TGCGCCAGCAGCGCCATCCCTCTAGCGGGGGGGCCCAGCATTCAGTACTTC. Encoded protein: CASSAIPLAGGPSIQYF.

Note on this clone: A read error may account for a junction end that differs from germline. This CDR3 is also generated by other DNA sequences in the sample. The chain has TRBV19 and TRBJ1-6; tentatively, D is TRBD1 (6 bases). The CDR3 is 14 residues long. Germline values: CDR1 LNHDA, CDR2 SQIVND (reference sequence). The CDR3, as DNA: TGTGCTAGTAGTTCGGGACAATATAATTCACCCCTCCACTTT. It yields the protein CASSSGQYNSPLHF.

The rearrangement links TRBV6-5 to TRBJ2-7; D unresolved. Trimming took off 6 bases at V and 0 bases at J, with 6 bases between the two ends. The CDR3 is 12 residues long. CDR1 and CDR2 from the germline V gene are MNHEY and SVGAGI. The CDR3 loop reads CASSHPSYEQYF. The CDR3 DNA reads TGTGCCAGCAGCCACCCCTCCTACGAGCAGTACTTC.

The chain has TRBV5-1 and TRBJ2-6; 9 nucleotides align to TRBD1. From germline, CDR1 is SGHRS and CDR2 YFSETQ. This CDR3 has 18 amino acids. With V trimmed by 3 bases and J by 0 bases, 7 bases remained unmatched. The CDR3 loop reads CASSWGTGIGSGANVLTF. DNA for the CDR3: TGCGCCAGCAGCTGGGGGACAGGGATTGGCTCTGGGGCCAACGTCCTGACTTTC. Looking up the rest from reference TRBV5-1 and TRBJ2-6 gives the full variable domain: KAGVTQTPRYLIKTRGQQVTLSCSPISGHRSVSWYQQTPGQGLQFLFEYFSETQRNKGNFPGRFSGRQFSNSRSEMNVSTLELGDSALYLCASSWGTGIGSGANVLTFGAGSRLTVL.

The chain couples TRBV2 to TRBJ2-1; tentative D call: TRBD2 (5 bases). The V gene's germline CDR1 is SNHLY and CDR2 FYNNEI. V was cut by 3 bases and J by 9 bases, with 15 bases left in between. CDR3 length equals 14 residues. CDR3 amino acids: CASSDFLLESEQFF. As DNA, the CDR3 is TGTGCCAGCAGTGATTTCCTACTAGAAAGTGAGCAGTTCTTC.

V usage is TRBV7-2 and J usage is TRBJ2-5; 10 bases align to TRBD2. CDR3 size: 16 residues. The ends lost 5 bases at V and 5 bases at J; junction bases unmatched: 11. Germline V gives CDR1 SGHTA, CDR2 FQGNSA. This CDR3 reads CASSNQRGGLGETQYF. CDR3 DNA: TGTGCCAGCAGCAACCAGCGGGGGGGCTTAGGGGAGACCCAGTACTTC. The variable domain in full, completed from reference TRBV7-2 and TRBJ2-5, reads GAGVSQSPSNKVTEKGKDVELRCDPISGHTALYWYRQSLGQGLEFLIYFQGNSAPDKSGLPSDRFSAERTGGSVSTLTIQRTQQEDSAVYLCASSNQRGGLGETQYFGPGTRLLVL.